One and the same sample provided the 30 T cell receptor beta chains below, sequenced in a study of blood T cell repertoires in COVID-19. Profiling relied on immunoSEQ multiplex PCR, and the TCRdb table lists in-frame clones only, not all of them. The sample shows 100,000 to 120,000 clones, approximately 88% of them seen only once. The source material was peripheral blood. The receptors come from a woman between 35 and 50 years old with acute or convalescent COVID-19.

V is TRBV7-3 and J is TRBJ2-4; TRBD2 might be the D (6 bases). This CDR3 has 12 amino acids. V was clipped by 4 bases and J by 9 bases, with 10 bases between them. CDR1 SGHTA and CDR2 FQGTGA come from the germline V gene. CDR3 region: CASSYYGGIQYF. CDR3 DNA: TGTGCCAGCAGCTATTACGGGGGCATTCAGTACTTC.

CDR3 protein: CSQVTNTEAFF. The DNA for the CDR3 is TGCAGCCAGGTGACGAACACTGAAGCTTTCTTT. V is TRBV29-1 and J is TRBJ1-1, with no clear D. Germline V gene lookup returns CDR1 SQVTM and CDR2 ANQGSEA. This CDR3 comprises 11 residues. V was cut by 8 bases and J by 1 base, with 8 bases left in between. Drawing the rest from reference TRBV29-1 and TRBJ1-1, the complete variable domain is SAVISQKPSRDICQRGTSLTIQCQVDSQVTMMFWYRQQPGQSLTLIATANQGSEATYESGFVIDKFPISRPNLTFSTLTVSNMSPEDSSIYLCSQVTNTEAFFGQGTRLTVV.

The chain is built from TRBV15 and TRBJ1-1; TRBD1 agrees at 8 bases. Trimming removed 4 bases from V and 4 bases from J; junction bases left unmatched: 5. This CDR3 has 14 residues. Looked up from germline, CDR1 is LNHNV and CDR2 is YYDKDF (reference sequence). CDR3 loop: CATSTDRVSTEAFF. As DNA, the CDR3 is TGTGCCACCAGCACGGACAGGGTCAGCACTGAAGCTTTCTTT.

CDR3 coding DNA: TGTGCCAGCAGCTTAGTCAGGGACTACACAGATACGCAGTATTTT. This encodes CASSLVRDYTDTQYF. V and J are TRBV11-1 and TRBJ2-3; the match to TRBD2 covers 7 bases. CDR1 is SGHAT, CDR2 FQDESV, per germline (reference sequence). After removal of 1 base from V and 2 bases from J, the junction contained 3 bases not matched to a gene. The length of the CDR3 is 15 residues.

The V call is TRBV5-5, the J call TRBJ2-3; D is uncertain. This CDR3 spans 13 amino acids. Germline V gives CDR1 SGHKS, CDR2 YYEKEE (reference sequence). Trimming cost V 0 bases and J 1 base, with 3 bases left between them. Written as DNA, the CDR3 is TGTGCCAGCAGCTTGGGCGGCACAGATACGCAGTATTTT. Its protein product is CASSLGGTDTQYF.

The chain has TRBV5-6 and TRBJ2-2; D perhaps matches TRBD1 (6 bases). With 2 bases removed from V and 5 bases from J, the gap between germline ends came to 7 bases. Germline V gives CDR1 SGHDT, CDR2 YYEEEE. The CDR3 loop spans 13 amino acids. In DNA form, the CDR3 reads TGTGCCAGCAGCTTACAGGGAACCGGGGAGCTGTTTTTT. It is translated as CASSLQGTGELFF.

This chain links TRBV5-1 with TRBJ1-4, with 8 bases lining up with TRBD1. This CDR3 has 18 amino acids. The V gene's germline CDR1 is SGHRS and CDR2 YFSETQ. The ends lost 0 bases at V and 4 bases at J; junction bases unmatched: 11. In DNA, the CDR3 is TGCGCCAGCAGCTTGGCCAAGGATGGACAGGGCCTTAATGAAAAACTGTTTTTT. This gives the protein CASSLAKDGQGLNEKLFF.

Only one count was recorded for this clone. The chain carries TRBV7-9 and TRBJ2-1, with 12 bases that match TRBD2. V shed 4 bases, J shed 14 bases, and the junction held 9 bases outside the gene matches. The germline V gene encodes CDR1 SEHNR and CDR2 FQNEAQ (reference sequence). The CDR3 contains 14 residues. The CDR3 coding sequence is TGTGCCAGCAGCTCCTTCCTAGCGGGGGGGCAGGAGTTCTTC. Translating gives CASSSFLAGGQEFF. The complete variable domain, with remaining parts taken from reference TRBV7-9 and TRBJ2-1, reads DTGVSQNPRHKITKRGQNVTFRCDPISEHNRLYWYRQTLGQGPEFLTYFQNEAQLEKSRLLSDRFSAERPKGSFSTLEIQRTEQGDSAMYLCASSSFLAGGQEFFGPGTRLTVL.

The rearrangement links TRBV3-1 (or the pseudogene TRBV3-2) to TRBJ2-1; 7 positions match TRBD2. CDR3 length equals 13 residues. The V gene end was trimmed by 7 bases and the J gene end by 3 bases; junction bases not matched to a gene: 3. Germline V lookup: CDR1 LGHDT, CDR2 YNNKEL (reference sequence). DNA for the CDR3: TGTGCCAGCACCGGGAGGTTCTACAATGAGCAGTTCTTC. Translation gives CASTGRFYNEQFF.

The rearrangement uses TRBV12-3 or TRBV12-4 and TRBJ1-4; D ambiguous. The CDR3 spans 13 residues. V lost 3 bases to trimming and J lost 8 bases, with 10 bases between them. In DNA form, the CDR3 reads TGTGCCAGCAGTTTGACTCGGAAGGAAAAACTGTTTTTT. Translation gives CASSLTRKEKLFF.

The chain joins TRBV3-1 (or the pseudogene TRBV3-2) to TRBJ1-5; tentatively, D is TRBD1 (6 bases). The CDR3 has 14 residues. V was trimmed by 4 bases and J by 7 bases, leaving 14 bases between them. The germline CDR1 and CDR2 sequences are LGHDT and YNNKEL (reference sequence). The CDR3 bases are TGTGCCAGCAGCCTTCGACAGGTTAGACAGCCCCAGCATTTT. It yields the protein CASSLRQVRQPQHF.

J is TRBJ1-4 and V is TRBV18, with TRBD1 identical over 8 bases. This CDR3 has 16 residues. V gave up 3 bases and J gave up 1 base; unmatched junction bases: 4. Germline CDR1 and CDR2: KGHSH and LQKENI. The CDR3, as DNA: TGTGCCAGCTCACCGCCTGGACAGGGAACTAATGAAAAACTGTTTTTT. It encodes CASSPPGQGTNEKLFF.

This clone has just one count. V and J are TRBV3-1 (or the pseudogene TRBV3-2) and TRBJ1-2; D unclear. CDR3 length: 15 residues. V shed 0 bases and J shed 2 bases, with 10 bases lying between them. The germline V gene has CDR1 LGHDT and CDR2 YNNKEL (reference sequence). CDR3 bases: TGTGCCAGCAGCCAAGATTCAAGCGGGAACTATGGCTACACCTTC. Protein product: CASSQDSSGNYGYTF.

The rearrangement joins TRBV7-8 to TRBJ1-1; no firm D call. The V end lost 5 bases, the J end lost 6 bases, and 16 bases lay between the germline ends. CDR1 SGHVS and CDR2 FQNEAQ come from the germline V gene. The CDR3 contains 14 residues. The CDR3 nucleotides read TGTGCCAGCAGCCCCCACTCCAGGATGGCTGAAGCTTTCTTT. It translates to CASSPHSRMAEAFF. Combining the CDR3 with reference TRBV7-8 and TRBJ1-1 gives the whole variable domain GAGVSQSPRYKVAKRGQDVALRCDPISGHVSLFWYQQALGQGPEFLTYFQNEAQLDKSGLPSDRFFAERPEGSVSTLKIQRTQQEDSAVYLCASSPHSRMAEAFFGQGTRLTVV.

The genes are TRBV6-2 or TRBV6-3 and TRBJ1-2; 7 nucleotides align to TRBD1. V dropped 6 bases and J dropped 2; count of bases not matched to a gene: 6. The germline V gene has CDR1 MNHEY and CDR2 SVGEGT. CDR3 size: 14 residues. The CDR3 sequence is CASSPGGSNYGYTF. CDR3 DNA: TGTGCCAGCAGCCCAGGGGGTTCGAACTATGGCTACACCTTC.

The CDR3 protein is CASSSTGLSTDTQYF. The CDR3, as DNA: TGTGCCAGCAGCTCAACGGGACTTAGCACAGATACGCAGTATTTT. The chain recombines TRBV7-9 with TRBJ2-3, with D tentatively TRBD2 (6 bases). Germline V gene sequence: CDR1 SEHNR, CDR2 FQNEAQ (reference sequence). V was clipped by 4 bases and J by 0 bases, with 11 bases between them. The CDR3 covers 15 residues.

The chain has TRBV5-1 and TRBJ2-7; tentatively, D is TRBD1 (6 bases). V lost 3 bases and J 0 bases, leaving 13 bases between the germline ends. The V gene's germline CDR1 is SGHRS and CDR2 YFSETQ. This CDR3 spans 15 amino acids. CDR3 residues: CASSSSQTGSYEQYF. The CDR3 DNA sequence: TGCGCCAGCAGCTCTTCCCAGACAGGCTCCTACGAGCAGTACTTC.

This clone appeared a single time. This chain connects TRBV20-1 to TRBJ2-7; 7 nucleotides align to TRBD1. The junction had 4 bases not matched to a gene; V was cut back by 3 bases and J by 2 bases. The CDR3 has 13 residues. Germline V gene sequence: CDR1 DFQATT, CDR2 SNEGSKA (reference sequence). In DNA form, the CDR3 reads TGCAGTGCTAGTTCGACAGGGCCCTACGAGCAGTACTTC. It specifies CSASSTGPYEQYF.

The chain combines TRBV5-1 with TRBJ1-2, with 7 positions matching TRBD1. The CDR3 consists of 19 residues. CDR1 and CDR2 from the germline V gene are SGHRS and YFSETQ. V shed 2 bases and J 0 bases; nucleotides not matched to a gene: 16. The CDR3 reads CASSFGTLTTGRSNYGYTF. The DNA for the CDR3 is TGCGCCAGCAGCTTCGGAACCCTAACGACAGGGCGCTCTAACTATGGCTACACCTTC.

In nucleotides, the CDR3 is TGTGCCAGTACAACGAGGACAGGAACCTATGGCTACACCTTC. The encoded protein is CASTTRTGTYGYTF. V gene TRBV19 combines with J gene TRBJ1-2, with TRBD1 matching 7 bases. With 7 bases clipped from V and 4 bases from J, the junction kept 9 bases outside the gene matches. Germline-derived CDR1 and CDR2 are LNHDA and SQIVND (reference sequence). The CDR3 has 14 residues.

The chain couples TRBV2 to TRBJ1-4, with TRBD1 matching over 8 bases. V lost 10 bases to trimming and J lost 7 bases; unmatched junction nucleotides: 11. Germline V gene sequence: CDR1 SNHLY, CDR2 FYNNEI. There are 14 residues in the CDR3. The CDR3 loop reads CATYDRGGGEKLFF. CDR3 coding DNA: TGTGCCACCTACGACAGGGGAGGTGGTGAAAAACTGTTTTTT.

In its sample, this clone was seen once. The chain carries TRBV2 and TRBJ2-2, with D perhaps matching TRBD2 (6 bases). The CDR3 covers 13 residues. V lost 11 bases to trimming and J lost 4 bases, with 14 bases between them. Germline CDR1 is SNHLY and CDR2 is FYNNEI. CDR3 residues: CADRGSPTGELFF. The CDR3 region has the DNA TGTGCCGACCGGGGGTCGCCCACCGGGGAGCTGTTTTTT.

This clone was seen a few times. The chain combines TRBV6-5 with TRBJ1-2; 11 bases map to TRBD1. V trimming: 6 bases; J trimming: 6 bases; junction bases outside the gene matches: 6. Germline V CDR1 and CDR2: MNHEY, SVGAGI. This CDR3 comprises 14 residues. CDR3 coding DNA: TGTGCCAGCAGGACGCCGGGACAGGGGGATGGCTACACCTTC. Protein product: CASRTPGQGDGYTF.

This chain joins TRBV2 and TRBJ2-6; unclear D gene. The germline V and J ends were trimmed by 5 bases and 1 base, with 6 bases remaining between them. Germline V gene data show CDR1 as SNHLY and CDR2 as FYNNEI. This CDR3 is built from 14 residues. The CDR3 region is CASSLSSGANVLTF. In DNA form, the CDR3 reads TGTGCCAGCAGTCTTTCTTCTGGGGCCAACGTCCTGACTTTC.

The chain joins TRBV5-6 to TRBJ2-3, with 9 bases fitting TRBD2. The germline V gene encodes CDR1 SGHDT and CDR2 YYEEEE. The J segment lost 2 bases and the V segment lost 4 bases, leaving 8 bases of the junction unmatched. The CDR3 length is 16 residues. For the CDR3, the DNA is TGTGCCAGCAGCACCTTAGCGGGGGCCCTCACAGATACGCAGTATTTT. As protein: CASSTLAGALTDTQYF.

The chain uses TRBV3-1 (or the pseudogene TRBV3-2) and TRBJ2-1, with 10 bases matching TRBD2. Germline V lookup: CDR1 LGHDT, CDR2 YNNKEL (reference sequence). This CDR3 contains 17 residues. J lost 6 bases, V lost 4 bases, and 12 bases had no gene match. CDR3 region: CASSLIIAGGLSNEQFF. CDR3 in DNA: TGTGCCAGCAGCCTAATAATAGCGGGGGGCCTCTCCAATGAGCAGTTCTTC.

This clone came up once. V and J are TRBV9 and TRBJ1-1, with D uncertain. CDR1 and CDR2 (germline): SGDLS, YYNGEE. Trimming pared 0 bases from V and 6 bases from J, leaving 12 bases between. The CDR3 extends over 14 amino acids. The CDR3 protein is CASSVEEGLSEAFF. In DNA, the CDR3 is TGTGCCAGCAGCGTAGAGGAGGGTTTATCTGAAGCTTTCTTT. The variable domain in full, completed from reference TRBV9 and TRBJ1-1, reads DSGVTQTPKHLITATGQRVTLRCSPRSGDLSVYWYQQSLDQGLQFLIQYYNGEERAKGNILERFSAQQFPDLHSELNLSSLELGDSALYFCASSVEEGLSEAFFGQGTRLTVV.

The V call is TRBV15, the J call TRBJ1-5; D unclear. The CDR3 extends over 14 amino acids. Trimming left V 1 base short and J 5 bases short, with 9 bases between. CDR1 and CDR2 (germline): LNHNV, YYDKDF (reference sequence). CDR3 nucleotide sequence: TGTGCCACCAGCAGAGGTGGGCTGGATCAGCCCCAGCATTTT. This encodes CATSRGGLDQPQHF. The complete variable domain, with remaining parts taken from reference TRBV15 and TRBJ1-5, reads DAMVIQNPRYQVTQFGKPVTLSCSQTLNHNVMYWYQQKSSQAPKLLFHYYDKDFNNEADTPDNFQSRRPNTSFCFLDIRSPGLGDTAMYLCATSRGGLDQPQHFGDGTRLSIL.

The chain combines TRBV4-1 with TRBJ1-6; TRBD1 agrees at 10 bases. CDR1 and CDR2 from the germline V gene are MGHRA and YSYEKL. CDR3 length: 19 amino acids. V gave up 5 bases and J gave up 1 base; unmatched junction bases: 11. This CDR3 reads CASSARQGQGRSYNSPLHF. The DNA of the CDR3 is TGCGCCAGCAGCGCCCGGCAGGGACAGGGGCGATCCTATAATTCACCCCTCCACTTT.

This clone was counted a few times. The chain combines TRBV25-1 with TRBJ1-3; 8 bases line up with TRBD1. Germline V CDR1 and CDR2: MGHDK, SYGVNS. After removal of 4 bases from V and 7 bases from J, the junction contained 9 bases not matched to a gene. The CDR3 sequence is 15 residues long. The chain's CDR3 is CASSAKQGVGNTIYF. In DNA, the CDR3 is TGTGCCAGCAGTGCTAAACAGGGGGTCGGGAACACCATATATTTT.